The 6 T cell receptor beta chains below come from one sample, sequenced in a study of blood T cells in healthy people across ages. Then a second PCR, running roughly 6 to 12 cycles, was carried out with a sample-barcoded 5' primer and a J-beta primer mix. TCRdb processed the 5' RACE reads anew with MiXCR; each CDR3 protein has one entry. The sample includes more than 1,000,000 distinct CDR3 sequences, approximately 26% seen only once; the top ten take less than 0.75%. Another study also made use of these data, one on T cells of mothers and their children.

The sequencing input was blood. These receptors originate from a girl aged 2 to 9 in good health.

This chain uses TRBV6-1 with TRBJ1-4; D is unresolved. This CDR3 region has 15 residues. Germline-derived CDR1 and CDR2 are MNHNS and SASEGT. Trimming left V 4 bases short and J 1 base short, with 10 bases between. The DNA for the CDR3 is TGTGCCAGCAGTGGAGTCGGAATAACTAATGAAAAACTGTTTTTT. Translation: CASSGVGITNEKLFF.

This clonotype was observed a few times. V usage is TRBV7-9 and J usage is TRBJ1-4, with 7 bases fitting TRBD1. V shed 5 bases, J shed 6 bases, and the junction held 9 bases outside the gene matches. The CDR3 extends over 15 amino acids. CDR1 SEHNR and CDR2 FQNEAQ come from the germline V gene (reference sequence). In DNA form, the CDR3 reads TGTGCCAGCAGCCTAAGAGGGGGCTTGGATGAAAAACTGTTTTTT. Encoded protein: CASSLRGGLDEKLFF.

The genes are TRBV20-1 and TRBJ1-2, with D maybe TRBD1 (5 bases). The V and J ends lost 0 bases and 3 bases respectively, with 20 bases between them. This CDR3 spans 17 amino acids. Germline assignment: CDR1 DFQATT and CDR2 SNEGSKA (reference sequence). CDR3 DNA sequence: TGCAGTGCTAGAGATCTTGGAGGTCAGGGATTATACTATGGCTACACCTTC. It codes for CSARDLGGQGLYYGYTF.

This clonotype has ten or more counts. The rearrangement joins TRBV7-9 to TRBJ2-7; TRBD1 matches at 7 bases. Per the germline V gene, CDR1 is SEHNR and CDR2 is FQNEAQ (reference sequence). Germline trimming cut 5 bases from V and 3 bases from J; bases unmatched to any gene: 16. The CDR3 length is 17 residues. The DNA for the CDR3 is TGTGCCAGCAGCCGGGTCGTGACAGGGTTTATAGACTACGAGCAGTACTTC. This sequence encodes CASSRVVTGFIDYEQYF.

CDR3 nucleotides: TGCAGTGCTCCCTTAACAGGGGACTATGGCTACACCTTC. Its translation is CSAPLTGDYGYTF. The chain couples TRBV20-1 to TRBJ1-2; 7 bases are shared with TRBD1. V shed 5 bases and J 3 bases; nucleotides not matched to a gene: 6. The CDR3 has 13 amino acids. Germline V gene lookup returns CDR1 DFQATT and CDR2 SNEGSKA (reference sequence).

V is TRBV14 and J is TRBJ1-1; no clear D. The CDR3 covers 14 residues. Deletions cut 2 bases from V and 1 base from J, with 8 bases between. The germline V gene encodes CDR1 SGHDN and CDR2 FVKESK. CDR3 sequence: CASSQQIGNTEAFF. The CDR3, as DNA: TGTGCCAGCAGCCAACAAATTGGGAACACTGAAGCTTTCTTT.